This T cell receptor (beta chain) came from a study of blood T cell repertoires in COVID-19. Study-wide background: PBMCs, B-cell-depleted T cells, or T cells were the source of the cDNA or gDNA that made up the material.

V was clipped by 7 bases and J by 1 base, with 13 bases between them. Germline V gene lookup returns CDR1 LNHDA and CDR2 SQIVND (reference sequence). The CDR3 is 14 residues long. Ages ranged from about 18 to 89 years, with residence in some 25 US areas. Participants' reported clinical history set cohort assignment. Clones were sequenced by immunoSEQ multiplex PCR, and TCRdb holds only the in-frame ones, with some missing. The table includes around 450,000 clones, approximately 86% detected once. This sequence originates from a woman younger than 30 who had recovered from COVID-19. Sequences were obtained from PBMCs or T cells enriched from blood (not recorded which). V usage is TRBV19 and J usage is TRBJ1-1; no clear D gene. In nucleotides, the CDR3 is TGTGCCAGTACCCCCTTAACAGAGAACACTGAAGCTTTCTTT. The encoded protein is CASTPLTENTEAFF.